This T cell receptor beta chain was obtained from a study of PD-1 blockade in classical Hodgkin lymphoma. Whole-study findings and limits: CD8+ TCR diversity did not rise significantly by C4D1, unlike CD4+.

For this clone: Antigen unknown.

Each patient experienced a relapse that followed autologous stem cell transplantation, and brentuximab vedotin exposure varied. The table came from immunoSEQ multiplex PCR; TCRdb's copy has only in-frame clones and leaves some out. Among about 94,000 clones listed, roughly 89% were seen once. CDR3 length equals 16 residues. V was trimmed by 0 bases and J by 0 bases, leaving 9 bases between them. The germline V gene encodes CDR1 PRHDT and CDR2 FYEKMQ (reference sequence). The rearrangement joins TRBV13 to TRBJ2-1; D gene ambiguous. Sequenced here: peripheral blood mononuclear cells (PBMCs), sampled before the second cycle of nivolumab. This TCR was recovered from a human donor with classical Hodgkin lymphoma. The CDR3 spells CASSLGVLSSYNEQFF. CDR3 coding DNA: TGTGCCAGCAGCTTAGGCGTGTTAAGCTCCTACAATGAGCAGTTCTTC.